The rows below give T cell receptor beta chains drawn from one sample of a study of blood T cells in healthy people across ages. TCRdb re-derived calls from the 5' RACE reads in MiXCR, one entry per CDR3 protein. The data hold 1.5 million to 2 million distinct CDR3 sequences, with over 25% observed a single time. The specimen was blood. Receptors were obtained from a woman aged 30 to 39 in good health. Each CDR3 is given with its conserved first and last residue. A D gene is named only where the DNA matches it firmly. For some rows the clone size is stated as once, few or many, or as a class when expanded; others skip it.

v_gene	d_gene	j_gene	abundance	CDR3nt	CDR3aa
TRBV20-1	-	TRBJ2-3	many	TGCAGTCAACAGACAGATACGCAGTATTTT	CSQQTDTQYF
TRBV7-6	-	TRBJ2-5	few	TGTGCCAGCAGCTTAGGGACCGTCCCGGAGACCCAGTACTTC	CASSLGTVPETQYF
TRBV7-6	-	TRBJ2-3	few	TGTGCCAGCAGCCACGGGAGACGATCGGGAACAGATACGCAGTATTTT	CASSHGRRSGTDTQYF
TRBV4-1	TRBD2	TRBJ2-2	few	TGCGCCAGCAGGCGAGACATAGCGGGGGTGAACACCGGGGAGCTGTTTTTT	CASRRDIAGVNTGELFF
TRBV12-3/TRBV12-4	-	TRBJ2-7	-	TGTGCCAGCAGCCTCTCGGGACCCAGCTTCTACGAGCAGTACTTC	CASSLSGPSFYEQYF
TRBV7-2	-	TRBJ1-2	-	TGTGCCAGCAGCTTAGGGCTCATGGACTATGGCTACACCTTC	CASSLGLMDYGYTF
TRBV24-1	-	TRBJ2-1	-	TGTGCCACCAGTGCGAAAGGAGAAACCTACAATGAGCAGTTCTTC	CATSAKGETYNEQFF
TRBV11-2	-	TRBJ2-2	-	TGTGCCAGCAGGACACTATCCGTTTTGGGGGGTTTCTCCGGGGAGCTGTTTTTT	CASRTLSVLGGFSGELFF
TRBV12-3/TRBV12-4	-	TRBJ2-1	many	TGTGCCAGCAGTTTCCCCCCGGGGAAGTCGTTTAATGAGCAGTTCTTC	CASSFPPGKSFNEQFF
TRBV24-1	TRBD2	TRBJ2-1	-	TGTGCCACCAGGGATCCCGGGACTAGTCATAAGCAGTTCTTC	CATRDPGTSHKQFF
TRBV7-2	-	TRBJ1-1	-	TGTGCCAGCAGCGCGAAAATCTGGGTATCCACTGAAGCTTTCTTT	CASSAKIWVSTEAFF
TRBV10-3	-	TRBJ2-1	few	TGTGCCATCATGACTCAGGCGAGCTCCTACAATGAGCAGTTCTTC	CAIMTQASSYNEQFF
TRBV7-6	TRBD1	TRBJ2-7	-	TGTGCCAGCAGCTTAGAGTCGACAGGGGGAAAGGAGCAGTACTTC	CASSLESTGGKEQYF
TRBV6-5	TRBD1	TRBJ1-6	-	TGTGCCAGCAGTTTCAGGTGGGAGGGGGCCTTTTCACCCCTCCACTTT	CASSFRWEGAFSPLHF
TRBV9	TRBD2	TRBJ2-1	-	TGTGCCAGCAGCGTGTCTTCCGGGACTAGCGGGGTCTCCTACAATGAGCAGTTCTTC	CASSVSSGTSGVSYNEQFF
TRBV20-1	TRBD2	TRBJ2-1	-	TGCAGTGCTAGACCGGGACTAGCGGGACCATACAATGAGCAGTTCTTC	CSARPGLAGPYNEQFF
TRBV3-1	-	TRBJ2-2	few	TGTGCCGGCAGCCAAGATGGCCCGGCAAACACCGGGGAGCTGTTTTTT	CAGSQDGPANTGELFF
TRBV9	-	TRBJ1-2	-	TGTGCCAGCAGCCCATACCGGGGCTATGGCTACACCTTC	CASSPYRGYGYTF
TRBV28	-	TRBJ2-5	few	TGTGCCAGCAGTCAAACCGATCGTGGAGCCCAGTACTTC	CASSQTDRGAQYF
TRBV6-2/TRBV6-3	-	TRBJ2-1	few	TGTGCCAGCAGTTTCGTAAATGTTAATGAGCAGTTCTTC	CASSFVNVNEQFF
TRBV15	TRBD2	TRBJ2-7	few	TGTGCCACCAGCAGCGTCTTCCGGGACTACTCCTACGAGCAGTACTTC	CATSSVFRDYSYEQYF
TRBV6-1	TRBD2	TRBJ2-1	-	TGTGCCAGCAGTGCCAGGGGTACTAGCGGGAGGGCCGCGAACAATGAGCAGTTCTTC	CASSARGTSGRAANNEQFF
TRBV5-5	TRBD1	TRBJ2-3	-	TGTGCCAGCAGCTCCAAGACAGGGACCCCCACAGATACGCAGTATTTT	CASSSKTGTPTDTQYF